These 8 T cell receptor beta chains were sequenced from one sample in a study of blood T cell repertoires in COVID-19. This table comes from immunoSEQ multiplex PCR, and its TCRdb copy is limited to in-frame clones, with some not included. The sample yields about 370,000 clones, around 89% seen once. The sequencing sample was made of peripheral blood. These receptors originate from a woman in her thirties with COVID-19, enrolled during active disease.

V gene TRBV7-9 combines with J gene TRBJ2-3; a possible D gene is TRBD2 (6 bases). Deletions cut 8 bases from V and 2 bases from J, with 14 bases between. The CDR3 runs 14 residues. Germline assignment: CDR1 SEHNR and CDR2 FQNEAQ (reference sequence). The CDR3, as DNA: TGTGCCAGCGCGGGGTCAGGGCTCACAGATACGCAGTATTTT. Its protein is CASAGSGLTDTQYF. The variable domain in full, completed from reference TRBV7-9 and TRBJ2-3, reads DTGVSQNPRHKITKRGQNVTFRCDPISEHNRLYWYRQTLGQGPEFLTYFQNEAQLEKSRLLSDRFSAERPKGSFSTLEIQRTEQGDSAMYLCASAGSGLTDTQYFGPGTRLTVL.

The chain carries TRBV5-1 and TRBJ2-1; TRBD2 matches at 8 bases. The CDR3 sequence is 15 residues long. The J segment lost 5 bases and the V segment lost 4 bases, leaving 8 bases of the junction unmatched. From germline, CDR1 is SGHRS and CDR2 YFSETQ. CDR3 region: CASSPRGGWDNEQFF. CDR3 sequence (DNA): TGCGCCAGCAGCCCTCGGGGGGGCTGGGACAATGAGCAGTTCTTC.

In this sample, this clone turned up a few times. The chain has TRBV19 and TRBJ1-5; the D is unclear. Germline CDR1 is LNHDA and CDR2 is SQIVND (reference sequence). With 3 bases removed from V and 0 bases from J, the gap between germline ends came to 9 bases. The CDR3 totals 15 residues. The CDR3 region has the DNA TGTGCCAGTAGTATTGGGGAGTATAGCAATCAGCCCCAGCATTTT. Protein: CASSIGEYSNQPQHF.

V and J are TRBV4-3 and TRBJ1-2, with D perhaps TRBD1 (5 bases). Germline CDR1 and CDR2: LGHNA and YSLEER. The CDR3 contains 14 residues. Trimming left V 0 bases short and J 4 bases short, with 9 bases between. In nucleotides, the CDR3 is TGCGCCAGCAGCCAAGATCAGGGTACCTATGGCTACACCTTC. Translating gives CASSQDQGTYGYTF.

This rearrangement joins TRBV10-2 to TRBJ2-7, with TRBD1 matching over 8 bases. The trim removed 5 bases at V and 6 bases at J, leaving 9 bases unmatched. The CDR3 runs to 14 residues. Per the germline V gene, CDR1 is WSHSY and CDR2 is SAAADI. CDR3 region: CASSMRQGTVEQYF. CDR3 nucleotide sequence: TGCGCCAGCAGTATGCGACAGGGGACCGTCGAGCAGTACTTC.

The chain uses TRBV12-3 or TRBV12-4 and TRBJ2-7, with 8 bases fitting TRBD1. V dropped 10 bases and J dropped 4; count of bases not matched to a gene: 3. There are 11 residues in the CDR3. CDR3 sequence reads: CATQGAYEQYF. In DNA form, the CDR3 reads TGTGCCACCCAGGGGGCGTACGAGCAGTACTTC.

This clone was seen just once. For the CDR3, the DNA is TGTGCCAGTAGGGGCCCCACCGGGACAGGGGGCTTAGAGACTAATGAAAAACTGTTTTTT. It translates to CASRGPTGTGGLETNEKLFF. The chain combines TRBV19 with TRBJ1-4; 12 bases map to TRBD1. The ends lost 6 bases at V and 2 bases at J; junction bases unmatched: 16. The CDR3 runs 20 residues. Germline CDR1 and CDR2: LNHDA and SQIVND (reference sequence).

On this clone itself: This specimen includes other DNA sequences encoding the same CDR3. The chain has TRBV7-2 and TRBJ2-5; the D is unclear. The CDR3 covers 11 residues. V lost 4 bases and J 5 bases, leaving 5 bases between the germline ends. CDR1 SGHTA and CDR2 FQGNSA come from the germline V gene. CDR3 coding DNA: TGTGCCAGCAGCTCGCAGGAGACCCAGTACTTC. This codes for CASSSQETQYF.